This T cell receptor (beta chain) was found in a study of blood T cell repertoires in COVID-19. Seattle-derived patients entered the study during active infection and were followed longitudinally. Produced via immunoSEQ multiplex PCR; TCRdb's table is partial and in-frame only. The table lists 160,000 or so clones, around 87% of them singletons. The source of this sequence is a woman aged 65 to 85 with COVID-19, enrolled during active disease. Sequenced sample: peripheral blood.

In DNA form, the CDR3 reads TGTGCCAGCTACGGAGGGGTGAACACTGAAGCTTTCTTT. Protein: CASYGGVNTEAFF. The V call is TRBV6-5, the J call TRBJ1-1, with D perhaps TRBD1 (5 bases). The germline CDR1 and CDR2 sequences are MNHEY and SVGAGI. This CDR3 contains 13 residues. Trimming stripped 8 bases from V and 0 bases from J, with 10 bases between.